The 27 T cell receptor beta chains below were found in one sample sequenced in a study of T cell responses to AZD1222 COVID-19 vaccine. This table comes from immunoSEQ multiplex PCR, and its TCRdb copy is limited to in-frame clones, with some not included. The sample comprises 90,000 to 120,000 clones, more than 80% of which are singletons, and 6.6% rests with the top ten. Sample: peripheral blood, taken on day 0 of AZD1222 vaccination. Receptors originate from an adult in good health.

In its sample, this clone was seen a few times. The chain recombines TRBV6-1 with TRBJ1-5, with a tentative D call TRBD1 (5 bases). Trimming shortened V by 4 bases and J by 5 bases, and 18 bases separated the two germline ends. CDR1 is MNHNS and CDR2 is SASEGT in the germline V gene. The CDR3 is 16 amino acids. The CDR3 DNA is TGTGCCAGCAGTGCCCCGGGACTTCAACTGGATCAGCCCCAGCATTTT. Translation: CASSAPGLQLDQPQHF.

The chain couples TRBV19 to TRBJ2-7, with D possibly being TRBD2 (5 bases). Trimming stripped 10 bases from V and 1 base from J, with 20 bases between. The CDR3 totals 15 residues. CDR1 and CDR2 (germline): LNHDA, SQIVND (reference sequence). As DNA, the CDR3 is TGTGCCACTTCACTAGACGATCAAAGTTCCTACGAGCAGTACTTC. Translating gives CATSLDDQSSYEQYF.

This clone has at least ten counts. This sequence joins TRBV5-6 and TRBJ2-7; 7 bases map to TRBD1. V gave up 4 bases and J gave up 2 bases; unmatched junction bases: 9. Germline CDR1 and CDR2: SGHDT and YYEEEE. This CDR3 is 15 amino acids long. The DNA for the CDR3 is TGTGCCAGCAGCACCCGAGGGGGCGGAACCTACGAGCAGTACTTC. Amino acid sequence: CASSTRGGGTYEQYF. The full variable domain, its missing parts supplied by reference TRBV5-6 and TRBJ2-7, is DAGVTQSPTHLIKTRGQQVTLRCSPKSGHDTVSWYQQALGQGPQFIFQYYEEEERQRGNFPDRFSGHQFPNYSSELNVNALLLGDSALYLCASSTRGGGTYEQYFGPGTRLTVT.

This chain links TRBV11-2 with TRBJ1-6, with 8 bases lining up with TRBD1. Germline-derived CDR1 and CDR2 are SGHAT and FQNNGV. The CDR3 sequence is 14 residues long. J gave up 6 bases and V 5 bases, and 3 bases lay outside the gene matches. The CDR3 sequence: CASSLGQGNSPLHF. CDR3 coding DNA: TGTGCCAGCAGCCTCGGACAGGGTAATTCACCCCTCCACTTT.

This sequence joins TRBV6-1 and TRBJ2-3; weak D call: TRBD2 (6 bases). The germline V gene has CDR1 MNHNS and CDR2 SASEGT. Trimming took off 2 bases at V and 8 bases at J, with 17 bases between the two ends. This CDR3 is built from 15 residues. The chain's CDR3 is CASSEHSSVSVTQYF. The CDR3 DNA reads TGTGCCAGCAGTGAACACTCTAGCGTATCGGTTACGCAGTATTTT.

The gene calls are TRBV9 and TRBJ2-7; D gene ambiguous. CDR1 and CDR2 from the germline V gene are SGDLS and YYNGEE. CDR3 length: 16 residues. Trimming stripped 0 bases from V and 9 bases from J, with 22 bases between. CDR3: CASSVALTGVLEVQYF. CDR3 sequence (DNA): TGTGCCAGCAGCGTAGCTCTTACGGGTGTTTTAGAGGTGCAGTACTTC.

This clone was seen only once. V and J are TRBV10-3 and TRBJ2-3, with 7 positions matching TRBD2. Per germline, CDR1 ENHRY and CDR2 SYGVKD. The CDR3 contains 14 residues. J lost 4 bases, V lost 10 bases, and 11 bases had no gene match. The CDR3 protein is CATATSQGADTQYF. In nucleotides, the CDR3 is TGTGCCACCGCGACTAGCCAGGGAGCAGATACGCAGTATTTT.

For the CDR3, the DNA is TGTGCCAGCAGCTTAGCTCCCACCCCAACAGGGACGCAGTATTTT. It encodes CASSLAPTPTGTQYF. The V call is TRBV7-8, the J call TRBJ2-3; possible D gene TRBD1, 6 bases. The V gene's germline CDR1 is SGHVS and CDR2 FQNEAQ. CDR3 size: 15 residues. V lost 0 bases, J lost 9 bases, and 16 bases lay in between.

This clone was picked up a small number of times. The chain's CDR3 is CAWSAISGRAYEQYF. The CDR3 DNA sequence: TGTGCCTGGAGTGCCATTAGCGGGAGGGCCTACGAGCAGTACTTC. V and J are TRBV30 and TRBJ2-7; 11 nucleotides match TRBD2. This CDR3 region has 15 residues. V shed 1 base, J shed 2 bases, and the junction held 4 bases outside the gene matches. CDR1 is GTSNPN, CDR2 SVGIG, per germline (reference sequence).

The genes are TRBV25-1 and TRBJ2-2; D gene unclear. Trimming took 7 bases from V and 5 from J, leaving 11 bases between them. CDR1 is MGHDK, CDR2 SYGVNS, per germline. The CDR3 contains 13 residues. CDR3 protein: CASTLEETGELFF. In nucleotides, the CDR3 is TGTGCCAGCACCCTGGAAGAGACCGGGGAGCTGTTTTTT.

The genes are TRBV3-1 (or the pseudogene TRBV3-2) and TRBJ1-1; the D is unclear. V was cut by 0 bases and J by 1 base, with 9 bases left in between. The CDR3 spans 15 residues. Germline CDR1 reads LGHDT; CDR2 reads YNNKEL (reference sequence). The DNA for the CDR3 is TGTGCCAGCAGCCAAGAAGGGCGGGCGAACACTGAAGCTTTCTTT. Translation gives CASSQEGRANTEAFF.

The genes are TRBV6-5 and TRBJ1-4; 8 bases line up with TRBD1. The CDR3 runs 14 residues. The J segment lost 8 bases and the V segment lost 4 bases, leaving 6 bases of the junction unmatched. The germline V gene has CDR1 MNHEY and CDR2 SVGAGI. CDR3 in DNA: TGTGCCAGCAGTTCAGACAGGGGACGGGAAAAACTGTTTTTT. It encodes CASSSDRGREKLFF.

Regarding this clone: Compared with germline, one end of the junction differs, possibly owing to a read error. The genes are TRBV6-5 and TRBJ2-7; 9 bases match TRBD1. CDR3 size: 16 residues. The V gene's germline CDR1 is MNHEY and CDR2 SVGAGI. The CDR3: CASSNSGTGNSYEQYF. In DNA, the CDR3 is TGTGCCAGCAGTAACTCCGGGACAGGGAACTCCTACGAGCAGTACTTC.

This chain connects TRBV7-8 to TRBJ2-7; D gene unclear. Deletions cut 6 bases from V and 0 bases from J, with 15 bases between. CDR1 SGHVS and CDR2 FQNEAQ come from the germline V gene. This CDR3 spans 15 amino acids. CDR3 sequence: CASRYGSAPSYEQYF. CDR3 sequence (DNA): TGTGCCAGCAGGTATGGATCGGCCCCCTCCTACGAGCAGTACTTC. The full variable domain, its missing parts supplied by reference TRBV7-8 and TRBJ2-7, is GAGVSQSPRYKVAKRGQDVALRCDPISGHVSLFWYQQALGQGPEFLTYFQNEAQLDKSGLPSDRFFAERPEGSVSTLKIQRTQQEDSAVYLCASRYGSAPSYEQYFGPGTRLTVT.

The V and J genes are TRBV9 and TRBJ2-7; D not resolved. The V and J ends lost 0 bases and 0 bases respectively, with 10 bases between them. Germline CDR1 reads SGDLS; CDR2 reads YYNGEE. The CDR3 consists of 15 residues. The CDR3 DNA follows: TGTGCCAGCAGCGTAGGTCCCACGTCCTCCTACGAGCAGTACTTC. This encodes CASSVGPTSSYEQYF.

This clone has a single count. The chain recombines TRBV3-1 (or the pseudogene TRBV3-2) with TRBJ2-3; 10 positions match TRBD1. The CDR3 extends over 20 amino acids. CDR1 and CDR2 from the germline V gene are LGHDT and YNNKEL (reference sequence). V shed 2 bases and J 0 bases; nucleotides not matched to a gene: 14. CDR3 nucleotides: TGTGCCAGCAGCCAAAGGACGGGACAGGGGCCCAGAACTAGCACAGATACGCAGTATTTT. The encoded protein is CASSQRTGQGPRTSTDTQYF.

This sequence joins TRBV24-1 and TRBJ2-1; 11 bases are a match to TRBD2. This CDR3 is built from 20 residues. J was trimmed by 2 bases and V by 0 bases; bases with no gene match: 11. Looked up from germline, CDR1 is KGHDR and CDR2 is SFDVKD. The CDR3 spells CATSDLPGLADPDTYNEQFF. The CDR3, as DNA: TGTGCCACCAGTGATTTGCCGGGACTAGCGGATCCTGATACCTACAATGAGCAGTTCTTC.

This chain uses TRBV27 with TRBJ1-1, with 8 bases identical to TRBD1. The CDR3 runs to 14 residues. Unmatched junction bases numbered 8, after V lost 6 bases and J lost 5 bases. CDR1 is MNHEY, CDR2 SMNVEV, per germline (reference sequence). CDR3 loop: CASRPQGGWTEAFF. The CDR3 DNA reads TGTGCCAGCAGACCACAGGGGGGTTGGACTGAAGCTTTCTTT.

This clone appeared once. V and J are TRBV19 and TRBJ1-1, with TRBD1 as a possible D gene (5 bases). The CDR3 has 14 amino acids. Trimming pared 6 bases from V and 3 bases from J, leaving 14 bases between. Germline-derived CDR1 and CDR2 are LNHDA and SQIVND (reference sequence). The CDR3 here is CASSTGFVHTEAFF. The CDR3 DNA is TGTGCCAGTAGCACAGGTTTTGTTCACACTGAAGCTTTCTTT.

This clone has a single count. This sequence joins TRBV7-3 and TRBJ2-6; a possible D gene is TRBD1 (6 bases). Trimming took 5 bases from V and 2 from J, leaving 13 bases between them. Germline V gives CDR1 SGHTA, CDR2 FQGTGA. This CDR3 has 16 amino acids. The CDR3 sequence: CASSPQGRAGANVLTF. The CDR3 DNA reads TGTGCCAGCAGCCCTCAGGGGCGGGCTGGGGCCAACGTCCTGACTTTC.

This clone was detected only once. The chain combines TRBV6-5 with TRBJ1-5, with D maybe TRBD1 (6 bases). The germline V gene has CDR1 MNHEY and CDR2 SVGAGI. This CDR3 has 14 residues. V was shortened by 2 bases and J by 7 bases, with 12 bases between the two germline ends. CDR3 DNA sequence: TGTGCCAGCAGTTACACCGTCCAGGGGCAGCCCCAGCATTTT. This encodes CASSYTVQGQPQHF.

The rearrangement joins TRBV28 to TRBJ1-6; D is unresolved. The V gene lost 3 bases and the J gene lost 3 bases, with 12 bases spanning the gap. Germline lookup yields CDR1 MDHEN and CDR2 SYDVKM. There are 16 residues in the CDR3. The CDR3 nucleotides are TGTGCCAGCAGTTTCCCTAAGACTAGCTATAATTCACCCCTCCACTTT. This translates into CASSFPKTSYNSPLHF.

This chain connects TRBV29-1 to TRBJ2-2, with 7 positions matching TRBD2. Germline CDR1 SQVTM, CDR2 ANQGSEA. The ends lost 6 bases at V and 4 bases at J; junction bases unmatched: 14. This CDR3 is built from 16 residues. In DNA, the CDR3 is TGCAGCGTGGGTTTCTTAGCGGGTCGTGGCACCGGGGAGCTGTTTTTT. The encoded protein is CSVGFLAGRGTGELFF.

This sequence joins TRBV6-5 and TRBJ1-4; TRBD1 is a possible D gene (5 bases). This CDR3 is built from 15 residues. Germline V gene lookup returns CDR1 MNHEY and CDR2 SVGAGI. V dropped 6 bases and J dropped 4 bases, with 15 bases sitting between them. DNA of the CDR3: TGTGCCAGCAGCCGGGACGGCGCTCGTAATGAAAAACTGTTTTTT. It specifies CASSRDGARNEKLFF.

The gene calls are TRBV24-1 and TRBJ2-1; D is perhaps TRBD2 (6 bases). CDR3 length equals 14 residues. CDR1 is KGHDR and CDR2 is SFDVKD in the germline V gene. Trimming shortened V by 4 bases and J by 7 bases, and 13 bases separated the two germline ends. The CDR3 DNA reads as TGTGCCACCAGTGAACCTAGCGCACGAAATGAGCAGTTCTTC. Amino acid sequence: CATSEPSARNEQFF.

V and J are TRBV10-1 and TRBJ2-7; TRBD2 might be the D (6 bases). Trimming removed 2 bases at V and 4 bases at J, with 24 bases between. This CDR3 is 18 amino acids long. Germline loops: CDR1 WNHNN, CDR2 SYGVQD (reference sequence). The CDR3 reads CASSEGTGGEVPMYEQYF. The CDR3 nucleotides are TGCGCCAGCAGTGAGGGGACCGGGGGAGAAGTCCCGATGTACGAGCAGTACTTC.

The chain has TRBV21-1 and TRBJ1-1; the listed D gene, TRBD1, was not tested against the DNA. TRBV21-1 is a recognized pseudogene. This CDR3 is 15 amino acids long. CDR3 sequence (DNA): TGTGCCAGCAGCCCGCGGGACAGGGTAGTTCCTGAAGCTTTCTTT. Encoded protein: CASSPRDRVVPEAFF.